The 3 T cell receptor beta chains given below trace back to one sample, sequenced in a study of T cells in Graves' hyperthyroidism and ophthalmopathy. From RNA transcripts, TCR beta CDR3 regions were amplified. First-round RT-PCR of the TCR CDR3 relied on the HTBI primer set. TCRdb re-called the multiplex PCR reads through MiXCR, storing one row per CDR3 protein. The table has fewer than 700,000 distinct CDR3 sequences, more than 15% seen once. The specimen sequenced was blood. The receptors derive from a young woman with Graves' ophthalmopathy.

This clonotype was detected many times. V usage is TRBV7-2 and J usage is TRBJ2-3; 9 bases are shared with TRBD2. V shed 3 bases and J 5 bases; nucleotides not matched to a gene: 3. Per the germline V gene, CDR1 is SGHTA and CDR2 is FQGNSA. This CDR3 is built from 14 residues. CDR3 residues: CASSFSGRIDTQYF. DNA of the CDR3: TGTGCCAGCAGCTTTAGCGGGAGAATAGATACGCAGTATTTT.

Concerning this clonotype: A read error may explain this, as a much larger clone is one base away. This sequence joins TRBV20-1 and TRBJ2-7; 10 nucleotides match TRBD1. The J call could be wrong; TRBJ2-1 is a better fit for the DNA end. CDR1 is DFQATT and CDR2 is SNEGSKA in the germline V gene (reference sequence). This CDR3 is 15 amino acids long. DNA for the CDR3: TGCAGTGCTAAACTCCGGGACAGGGGTTCCTACGAGCAGTTCTTC. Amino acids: CSAKLRDRGSYEQFF.

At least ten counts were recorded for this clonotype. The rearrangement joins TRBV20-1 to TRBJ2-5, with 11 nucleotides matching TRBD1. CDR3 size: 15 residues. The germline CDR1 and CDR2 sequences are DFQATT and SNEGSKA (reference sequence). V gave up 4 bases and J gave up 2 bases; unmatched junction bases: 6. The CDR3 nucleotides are TGCAGTGCTATATGGACAGGGGGCGGACAAGAGACCCAGTACTTC. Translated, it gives CSAIWTGGGQETQYF.